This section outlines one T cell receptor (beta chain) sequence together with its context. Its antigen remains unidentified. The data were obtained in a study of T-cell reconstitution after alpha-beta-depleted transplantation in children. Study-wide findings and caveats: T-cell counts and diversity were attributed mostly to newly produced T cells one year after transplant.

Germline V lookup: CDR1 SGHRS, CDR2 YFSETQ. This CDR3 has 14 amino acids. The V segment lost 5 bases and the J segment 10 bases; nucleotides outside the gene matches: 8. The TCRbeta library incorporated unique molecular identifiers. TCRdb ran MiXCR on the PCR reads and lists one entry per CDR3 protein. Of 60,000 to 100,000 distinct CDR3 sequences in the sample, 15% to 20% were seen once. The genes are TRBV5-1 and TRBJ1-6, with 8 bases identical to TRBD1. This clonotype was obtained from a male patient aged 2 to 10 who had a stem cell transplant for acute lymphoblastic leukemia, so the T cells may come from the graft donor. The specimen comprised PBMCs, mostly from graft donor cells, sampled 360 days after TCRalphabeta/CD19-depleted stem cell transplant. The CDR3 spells CASRYPDRVSPLHF. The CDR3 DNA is TGCGCCAGCAGGTACCCGGACAGGGTCTCACCCCTCCACTTT.